This entry lists 27 T cell receptor beta chains sequenced from one sample in a study of T cell clonality in common variable immunodeficiency. Clones were read by immunoSEQ multiplex PCR, and TCRdb kept only the in-frame ones, dropping some. There are 39,000 or so clones in the sample, none observed a single time. The sample was peripheral blood mononuclear cells. The receptors stem from a person aged 18 to 70 in good health.

This clone has at least ten counts. Read coverage stops 3 residues before the CDR3 terminus; the germline J gene supplies the remainder. V usage is TRBV2 and J usage is TRBJ1-6; 8 bases agree with TRBD1. In germline, CDR1 is SNHLY, CDR2 FYNNEI. This CDR3 has 16 amino acids. The junction had 11 bases not matched to a gene; V was cut back by 6 bases and J by 7 bases. The CDR3 reads CASRSPWTGNNSPLHF. CDR3 bases read: TGTGCCAGCAGGTCGCCTTGGACAGGGAACAATTCACCC.

This clone occurred many times. The CDR3 is cut off 3 residues early in the read; its end comes from the germline J gene. The chain uses TRBV13 and TRBJ2-7, with 11 bases fitting TRBD2. The CDR3 runs 14 residues. Germline V gene lookup returns CDR1 PRHDT and CDR2 FYEKMQ (reference sequence). V was clipped by 5 bases and J by 3 bases; unmatched bases: 3. CDR3 DNA (partial): TGTGCCAGCAGCCCGGGACTAGCGGACTACGAG. It is translated as CASSPGLADYE. The CDR3 in full is CASSPGLADYEQYF.

Many counts were recorded for this clone. The read is 3 residues too short to cover the CDR3 end, so that end is filled in from the germline J gene. The rearrangement joins TRBV2 to TRBJ2-5, with D possibly TRBD2 on 7 matching bases. The CDR3 has 13 amino acids. Germline V gives CDR1 SNHLY, CDR2 FYNNEI. The ends were cut back, 4 bases at V and 7 bases at J, with 13 bases in the middle. CDR3 in amino acids: CASSVNREGTQYF. The sequenced CDR3 bases are TGTGCCAGCAGTGTAAACAGGGAGGGGACC.

This clone was counted ten times or more. The read terminates 3 residues ahead of where the CDR3 ends, so the germline J gene completes it. This chain joins TRBV7-2 and TRBJ2-1, with 11 positions matching TRBD2. Germline CDR1 SGHTA, CDR2 FQGNSA. This CDR3 is 15 amino acids long. Losses at the gene ends were 6 bases for V and 6 bases for J; bases not matched to a gene: 7. Incomplete CDR3 DNA: TGTGCCAGCAGGCAAGCGGGACTAGCGGCCAATGAG. It codes for CASRQAGLAANE. The entire CDR3 reads CASRQAGLAANEQFF.

A few counts support this clone. The CDR3 is cut off 3 residues early in the read; its end comes from the germline J gene. The rearrangement uses TRBV19 and TRBJ2-1, with D tentatively TRBD2 (5 bases). Germline CDR1 reads LNHDA; CDR2 reads SQIVND (reference sequence). V lost 6 bases and J 0 bases, leaving 18 bases between the germline ends. CDR3 size: 17 residues. CDR3 loop: CASRKFGSGSSYNEQFF. The CDR3 bases that were read are TGTGCCAGTAGAAAGTTTGGCAGCGGAAGCTCCTACAATGAG.

This clone came up a few times. The sequenced fragment ends 3 residues before the CDR3 boundary, so the rest is inferred from the germline J gene. This chain uses TRBV2 with TRBJ2-1; 9 nucleotides align to TRBD2. The trim removed 2 bases at V and 7 bases at J, leaving 9 bases unmatched. The length of the CDR3 is 16 residues. CDR1 is SNHLY and CDR2 is FYNNEI in the germline V gene. The sequenced part of the CDR3 DNA is TGTGCCAGCAGTGAAAGGTCTAGCGGGATTCAGAATGAG. Translated, it gives CASSERSSGIQNE. The whole CDR3 is CASSERSSGIQNEQFF.

The sample holds many counts of this clone. The CDR3 is CASSLADLAGRYEQFF. The CDR3 bases that were read are TGCGCCAGCAGCTTGGCCGATCTAGCGGGACGTTATGAG. V usage is TRBV5-1 and J usage is TRBJ2-1; 9 positions match TRBD2. Read coverage stops 3 residues before the CDR3 terminus; the germline J gene supplies the remainder. The J segment lost 8 bases and the V segment lost 0 bases, leaving 9 bases of the junction unmatched. This CDR3 is 16 amino acids long. Germline V gene data show CDR1 as SGHRS and CDR2 as YFSETQ.

This clone was found many times. The sequenced fragment ends 3 residues before the CDR3 boundary, so the rest is inferred from the germline J gene. This chain links TRBV7-2 with TRBJ2-7, with 8 bases aligning to TRBD1. CDR1 and CDR2 (germline): SGHTA, FQGNSA. The CDR3 runs to 14 residues. Trimming cost V 5 bases and J 4 bases; bases outside gene matches: 7. CDR3 DNA (partial): TGTGCCAGCAGCGGGGGACAGGACGGATACGAG. Translation gives CASSGGQDGYE. The whole CDR3 protein is CASSGGQDGYEQYF.

This clone has ten or more counts. The sequenced CDR3 bases are TGTGCCTGGGAAAAGCTTAATGAAAAA. It yields the protein CAWEKLNEK. The full CDR3 protein is CAWEKLNEKLFF. The chain recombines TRBV30 with TRBJ1-4; D not resolved. The observed sequence ends 3 residues before the CDR3 terminus, with the missing tail filled in from the germline J gene. V was cut by 5 bases and J by 4 bases, with 8 bases left in between. CDR1 is GTSNPN and CDR2 is SVGIG in the germline V gene (reference sequence). The CDR3 extends over 12 amino acids.

On this clone: The read falls 3 residues short of the CDR3 end, and the missing part is taken from the germline J gene. The J gene is TRBJ2-2, the V gene TRBV7-9; maybe TRBD2 (7 bases). Germline assignment: CDR1 SEHNR and CDR2 FQNEAQ (reference sequence). The CDR3 runs 15 residues. CDR3 DNA (partial): TGTGCCAGCAGCGAGGGGGGGGGCATGGGATCACCG. Amino acids: CASSEGGGMGSP. The whole CDR3 sequence is CASSEGGGMGSPLFF.

About this clone itself: The read stops 3 residues short of the end of the CDR3; the missing end is completed from the germline J gene. The chain has TRBV5-3 and TRBJ2-3; a possible D gene is TRBD2 (5 bases). TRBV5-3 is treated as an ORF (open reading frame) with a function not yet certain. This CDR3 has 15 residues. This chain's CDR3 is CARSLVQRADQPQYF. The DNA read from the CDR3 is TGTGCCAGAAGCTTGGTACAAAGAGCGGATCAGCCG.

This clone was observed a handful of times. The read terminates 3 residues before the CDR3 end, so the remaining end is supplied by the germline J gene. The chain couples TRBV30 to TRBJ1-1; D gene ambiguous. Trimming removed 2 bases at V and 5 bases at J, with 12 bases between. There are 13 residues in the CDR3. CDR1 and CDR2 (germline): GTSNPN, SVGIG (reference sequence). The CDR3 bases that were read are TGTGCCTGGAGTTCTGGTCAAGGGACTGAA. Protein: CAWSSGQGTE. The whole CDR3 sequence is CAWSSGQGTEAFF.

This clone appeared many times. The missing CDR3 end, 3 residues past where the read stops, is filled in from the germline J gene. This sample also contains other DNA sequences that code for the same CDR3. The chain joins TRBV9 to TRBJ2-5; 9 bases are a match to TRBD2. In germline, CDR1 is SGDLS, CDR2 YYNGEE. The CDR3 runs 17 residues. Losses at the gene ends were 1 base for V and 4 bases for J; bases not matched to a gene: 11. Partial CDR3 DNA: TGTGCCAGCAGCGTATTTCATAGCGGGAGAGGTGGAGAGACC. Translation gives CASSVFHSGRGGET. The full CDR3 protein reads CASSVFHSGRGGETQYF.

This clone showed up many times. The read terminates 3 residues before the CDR3 end, so the remaining end is supplied by the germline J gene. V and J are TRBV29-1 and TRBJ1-2; D gene unclear. The germline V gene encodes CDR1 SQVTM and CDR2 ANQGSEA. Between the trimmed V and J ends, which lost 4 bases and 6 bases, there was a span of 12 bases. The length of the CDR3 is 12 residues. CDR3 residues: CSVVRTNDGYTF. The CDR3 DNA, read in part, is TGCAGCGTTGTGAGGACTAATGATGGC.

Many counts were recorded for this clone. The read halts 3 residues ahead of the CDR3 end, with the missing end drawn from the germline J gene. This chain links TRBV19 with TRBJ2-6; TRBD1 might be the D (5 bases). There are 21 residues in the CDR3. Germline V gene data show CDR1 as LNHDA and CDR2 as SQIVND (reference sequence). V dropped 2 bases and J dropped 1 base, with 24 bases sitting between them. The part of the CDR3 DNA that was read is TGTGCCAGTAGTATAACGGCAGGGAAATTTGGAACGGTTTCTGGGGCCAACGTC. Translating gives CASSITAGKFGTVSGANV. The full CDR3 is CASSITAGKFGTVSGANVLTF.

As regards this clone: The read terminates 3 residues before the CDR3 end, so the remaining end is supplied by the germline J gene. This chain joins TRBV19 and TRBJ2-2; 8 nucleotides match TRBD1. The ends lost 4 bases at V and 6 bases at J; junction bases unmatched: 7. There are 15 residues in the CDR3. Germline V CDR1 and CDR2: LNHDA, SQIVND (reference sequence). The CDR3 is CASSRGTGRAGELFF. The DNA read from the CDR3 is TGTGCCAGTAGTAGGGGGACAGGCAGAGCCGGGGAG.

In its sample, this clone was seen many times. The read comes to an end 3 residues before the CDR3 does, leaving the germline J gene to fill in the end. The chain employs TRBV18 and TRBJ2-2, with 8 bases matching TRBD1. CDR3 size: 17 residues. The V gene's germline CDR1 is KGHSH and CDR2 LQKENI. V shed 2 bases, J shed 7 bases, and the junction held 12 bases outside the gene matches. The sequenced part of the CDR3 DNA is TGTGCCAGCTCACCAAAGCGGACCCAGGGGGCCTTCGGGGAG. The encoded protein is CASSPKRTQGAFGE. The full CDR3 is CASSPKRTQGAFGELFF.

The table lists this clone with many counts. Sequencing ends 3 residues short of the CDR3 end; the germline J gene provides the rest. The genes are TRBV6-2 or TRBV6-3 and TRBJ2-1; TRBD2 aligns across 12 bases. CDR3 length: 13 amino acids. V trimming: 6 bases; J trimming: 6 bases; junction bases outside the gene matches: 0. Germline V gene data show CDR1 as MNHEY and CDR2 as SVGEGT. The CDR3 loop reads CASRLAGGNEQFF. Incomplete CDR3 DNA: TGTGCCAGCAGACTAGCGGGAGGCAATGAG.

To note about this clone: A much larger clonotype is one base distant, so this may be a read error. The DNA ends 3 residues before the CDR3 does, and the rest of the CDR3 is filled in from the germline J gene. The chain has TRBV5-1 and TRBJ1-4, with TRBD1 as a possible D gene (5 bases). This CDR3 has 18 residues. CDR1 is SGHRS and CDR2 is YFSETQ in the germline V gene. This chain's CDR3 is CASSLDPGSFSGANVLFF. The sequenced part of the CDR3 DNA is TGCGCCAGCAGCTTGGATCCGGGTTCCTTCTCTGGGGCCAACGTA. Combining the CDR3 with reference TRBV5-1 and TRBJ1-4 gives the whole variable domain KAGVTQTPRYLIKTRGQQVTLSCSPISGHRSVSWYQQTPGQGLQFLFEYFSETQRNKGNFPGRFSGRQFSNSRSEMNVSTLELGDSALYLCASSLDPGSFSGANVLFFGSGTQLSVL.

This clone came up many times. The missing CDR3 end, 3 residues past where the read stops, is filled in from the germline J gene. The gene calls are TRBV2 and TRBJ2-6; 9 nucleotides agree with TRBD1. The CDR3 extends over 18 amino acids. V gave up 6 bases and J gave up 4 bases; unmatched junction bases: 13. Germline CDR1 SNHLY, CDR2 FYNNEI. The CDR3: CASRMGTGSFSGANVLTF. Incomplete CDR3 DNA: TGTGCCAGCAGGATGGGGACAGGGTCCTTCTCGGGGGCCAACGTC.

This clone was detected many times. The read comes to an end 3 residues before the CDR3 does, leaving the germline J gene to fill in the end. The chain uses TRBV30 and TRBJ1-6, with D tentatively TRBD1 (5 bases). Germline V gives CDR1 GTSNPN, CDR2 SVGIG (reference sequence). The ends were cut back, 3 bases at V and 0 bases at J, with 9 bases in the middle. The CDR3 extends over 15 amino acids. The sequenced CDR3 bases are TGTGCCTGGAGGAGGGGAAGCTCCTATAATTCACCC. Its translation: CAWRRGSSYNSP. The entire CDR3 reads CAWRRGSSYNSPLHF.

In its sample, this clone was seen many times. Read data end 3 residues before the CDR3 end; the end is taken from the germline J gene. This chain joins TRBV20-1 and TRBJ2-3, with D perhaps given as TRBD1 or TRBD2 (5 bases each). This CDR3 is built from 14 residues. The V end lost 3 bases, the J end lost 0 bases, and 10 bases lay between the germline ends. CDR1 DFQATT and CDR2 SNEGSKA come from the germline V gene (reference sequence). CDR3 DNA (partial): TGCAGTGCTAGGAAGGGGAGTAGCACAGATACG. As protein: CSARKGSSTDT. The full CDR3 sequence reads CSARKGSSTDTQYF.

This clone was picked up many times. The read ends 3 residues shy of where the CDR3 ends; the end is completed using the germline J gene. The J gene is TRBJ2-5, the V gene TRBV20-1; D is possibly TRBD2 (5 bases). The V gene's germline CDR1 is DFQATT and CDR2 SNEGSKA (reference sequence). The V gene lost 0 bases and the J gene lost 3 bases, with 8 bases spanning the gap. The CDR3 extends over 13 amino acids. The chain's CDR3 is CSARDELEETQYF. The sequenced CDR3 bases are TGCAGTGCTAGAGATGAACTAGAAGAGACC.

This clone was detected a few times. The read is 3 residues too short to cover the CDR3 end, so that end is filled in from the germline J gene. This sample also contains other DNA sequences that code for the same CDR3. The chain links TRBV20-1 to TRBJ1-3; a possible D gene is TRBD1 (5 bases). Looked up from germline, CDR1 is DFQATT and CDR2 is SNEGSKA (reference sequence). The CDR3 contains 16 residues. CDR3 region: CSATTRPGLREGTIYF. Partial CDR3 DNA: TGCAGTGCTACAACTCGTCCGGGACTTCGTGAAGGTACC.

This clone was found many times. The CDR3 end falls 3 residues outside the read, so it is completed with the germline J gene. V usage is TRBV2 and J usage is TRBJ2-3; 8 nucleotides agree with TRBD2. Losses at the gene ends were 4 bases for V and 5 bases for J; bases not matched to a gene: 8. The CDR3 has 15 residues. Germline CDR1 reads SNHLY; CDR2 reads FYNNEI. Incomplete CDR3 DNA: TGTGCCAGCAGTGTTGTAGCGGGACCAGAAGATACG. It is translated as CASSVVAGPEDT. The whole CDR3 sequence is CASSVVAGPEDTQYF.

This clone was seen at least ten times. The read ends 3 residues early relative to the CDR3; the germline J gene fills the gap. V gene TRBV18 combines with J gene TRBJ1-4, with D possibly TRBD1 on 5 matching bases. The V end lost 4 bases, the J end lost 4 bases, and 7 bases lay between the germline ends. Germline-derived CDR1 and CDR2 are KGHSH and LQKENI. This CDR3 has 13 residues. CDR3 DNA (partial): TGTGCCAGCTCACGGGGCCGTAATGAAAAA. It is translated as CASSRGRNEK. The whole CDR3 sequence reads CASSRGRNEKLFF.

This clone was detected ten times or more. The sequenced fragment ends 3 residues before the CDR3 boundary, so the rest is inferred from the germline J gene. The rearrangement joins TRBV28 to TRBJ2-1, with TRBD1 matching 8 bases. V dropped 4 bases and J dropped 9; count of bases not matched to a gene: 8. The CDR3 contains 14 residues. Looked up from germline, CDR1 is MDHEN and CDR2 is SYDVKM. CDR3 bases read: TGTGCCAGCAGTTCCTTGGACAGGGCGTTTGAG. As protein: CASSSLDRAFE. Given in full, the CDR3 is CASSSLDRAFEQFF.